The following is a T cell receptor beta chain sequence with its context. The CDR3 is made up of 17 amino acids. The V and J ends lost 0 bases and 2 bases, in that order; junction bases with no gene match: 6. Germline loops: CDR1 SGHNT, CDR2 YENEEA. This specimen comes from a study of radiotherapy plus CTLA-4 blockade in lung cancer. This table comes from immunoSEQ multiplex PCR, and its TCRdb copy is limited to in-frame clones, with some not included. The table has some 32,000 clones, roughly three quarters seen once. The source of this sequence is a human donor with non-small cell lung cancer who had stable disease on radiotherapy plus ipilimumab. The input for sequencing was peripheral blood, taken from a patient treated with radiotherapy plus ipilimumab. The V gene is TRBV11-3, the J gene TRBJ1-3; 8 bases match TRBD1. CDR3 nucleotides: TGTGCCAGCAGCTTAGATCGGAGGACAGGGACTGGAAACACCATATATTTT. It yields the protein CASSLDRRTGTGNTIYF.